This T cell receptor (beta chain) was observed in a study of T cells in Graves' hyperthyroidism and ophthalmopathy. Study observations and caveats: Most clonotypes that expanded in the thyroid above 0.001 also showed up in blood. Ophthalmopathy was predicted by the model a median of approximately 6.6 months ahead of onset.

The CDR3 runs 16 residues. Losses at the gene ends were 3 bases for V and 2 bases for J; bases not matched to a gene: 5. Germline-derived CDR1 and CDR2 are SGHAT and FQNNGV. This clonotype has a single count. As yet, its antigen is unknown. There were TCR beta CDR3 regions amplified from RNA transcripts. HTBI primers drove first-round RT-PCR of the TCR CDR3. TCRdb recomputed calls from the multiplex PCR reads with MiXCR, one row per CDR3 protein. There are 650,000 to 800,000 distinct CDR3 sequences in the sample; just under 45% occur only once, and approximately 7.2% lies in the top ten. A patient was excluded if there was uncontrolled infection, other autoimmune disease, pregnancy or lactation.

The sample comprised peripheral blood or thyroid tissue (not recorded which). V usage is TRBV11-2 and J usage is TRBJ1-5; 9 bases match TRBD1. This TCR was recovered from an adult man with Graves' disease, either hyperthyroidism or ophthalmopathy (not recorded which). The CDR3 region has the DNA TGTGCCAGCAGCTTGGGGACAGGGAGGCGCAATCAGCCCCAGCATTTT. It is translated as CASSLGTGRRNQPQHF. The entire variable domain, with the rest obtained from reference TRBV11-2 and TRBJ1-5, is as follows: EAGVAQSPRYKIIEKRQSVAFWCNPISGHATLYWYQQILGQGPKLLIQFQNNGVVDDSQLPKDRFSAERLKGVDSTLKIQPAKLEDSAVYLCASSLGTGRRNQPQHFGDGTRLSIL.